One and the same sample provided the 4 T cell receptor beta chains below, sequenced in a study of glioma-infiltrating T cells after dendritic cell vaccination. Clones were read by immunoSEQ multiplex PCR, and TCRdb kept only the in-frame ones, dropping some. The sample contains over 90,000 clones, 75% to 85% of which appear only once. The specimen comprised blood, sampled before dendritic cell vaccination. These receptors all stem from a human donor with glioblastoma.

V is TRBV5-6 and J is TRBJ2-1; 9 positions match TRBD1. CDR1 and CDR2 (germline): SGHDT, YYEEEE. CDR3 length equals 17 residues. Trimming at V came to 4 bases and at J to 4 bases, leaving 12 bases not matched to a gene. CDR3 residues: CASSQTWDRAPYNEQFF. The DNA for the CDR3 is TGTGCCAGCAGCCAGACATGGGACAGGGCCCCGTACAATGAGCAGTTCTTC.

A word on this clone: Other nucleotide sequences in the sample specify the same CDR3. The gene calls are TRBV5-6 and TRBJ2-5, with D possibly matching TRBD1 (5 bases). V dropped 0 bases and J dropped 2 bases, with 5 bases sitting between them. The germline V gene encodes CDR1 SGHDT and CDR2 YYEEEE. The CDR3 consists of 13 residues. CDR3 in DNA: TGTGCCAGCAGCTTGGACAGGCAAGAGACCCAGTACTTC. Its translation: CASSLDRQETQYF. The full variable domain, with the rest looked up from reference TRBV5-6 and TRBJ2-5, is DAGVTQSPTHLIKTRGQQVTLRCSPKSGHDTVSWYQQALGQGPQFIFQYYEEEERQRGNFPDRFSGHQFPNYSSELNVNALLLGDSALYLCASSLDRQETQYFGPGTRLLVL.

V is TRBV7-9 and J is TRBJ1-2, with 10 bases fitting TRBD1. There are 14 residues in the CDR3. The junction had 6 bases not matched to a gene; V was cut back by 4 bases and J by 7 bases. Germline CDR1 and CDR2: SEHNR and FQNEAQ (reference sequence). CDR3 sequence reads: CASSSRTGGVGYTF. In nucleotides, the CDR3 is TGTGCCAGCAGCTCCCGGACAGGGGGTGTTGGCTACACCTTC.

The CDR3 DNA reads as TGTGCCAGCAGTGACACGACAGGGTCGCCCTACAATGAGCAGTTCTTC. It specifies CASSDTTGSPYNEQFF. The chain combines TRBV6-4 with TRBJ2-1; 7 nucleotides align to TRBD1. J gave up 2 bases and V 2 bases, and 6 bases lay outside the gene matches. CDR1 and CDR2 (germline): MRHNA, SNTAGT. The CDR3 is 16 amino acids.